The 8 T cell receptor beta chains given below trace back to one sample, sequenced in a study of OX40 agonist ivuxolimab in advanced cancers. Assay: immunoSEQ multiplex PCR; the TCRdb copy retains only in-frame clones and omits some. This table holds roughly 30,000 clones, 88% found once. The sample in question was CD4+ or CD8+ T cells sorted from blood, obtained in a trial of the OX40 agonist ivuxolimab. These receptors were collected from an adult with an advanced solid tumor such as melanoma, head and neck, liver or kidney cancer.

The chain is built from TRBV29-1 and TRBJ2-7, with a tentative D call TRBD2 (5 bases). The CDR3 runs to 13 residues. Per germline, CDR1 SQVTM and CDR2 ANQGSEA. Trimming removed 4 bases from V and 2 bases from J, with 12 bases in between. CDR3 nucleotides: TGCAGCGTTGTGACCGGGAAAACCTACGAGCAGTACTTC. Translated, it gives CSVVTGKTYEQYF.

The chain combines TRBV13 with TRBJ2-2, with D hard to call. CDR3 length equals 14 residues. Germline V gene sequence: CDR1 PRHDT, CDR2 FYEKMQ (reference sequence). The V gene lost 1 base and the J gene lost 1 base, with 4 bases spanning the gap. The CDR3 coding sequence is TGTGCCAGCAGCTTAGACAGGAACACCGGGGAGCTGTTTTTT. Its protein product is CASSLDRNTGELFF.

The chain joins TRBV28 to TRBJ1-2; tentatively, D is TRBD1 (6 bases). The V end lost 5 bases, the J end lost 5 bases, and 12 bases lay between the germline ends. CDR3 size: 13 residues. Germline V CDR1 and CDR2: MDHEN, SYDVKM. The CDR3 DNA sequence: TGTGCCAGCAGTCACGACAGGCTATATGGCTACACCTTC. This encodes CASSHDRLYGYTF.

The CDR3 is CASSLRLAGQETQYF. The CDR3 DNA follows: TGTGCCAGCAGCTTAAGACTAGCGGGACAAGAGACCCAGTACTTC. The rearrangement uses TRBV13 and TRBJ2-5; 11 nucleotides line up with TRBD2. The CDR3 sequence is 15 residues long. Germline lookup yields CDR1 PRHDT and CDR2 FYEKMQ (reference sequence). The J segment lost 2 bases and the V segment lost 2 bases, leaving 1 base of the junction unmatched.

The chain carries TRBV6-1 and TRBJ2-5, with 12 bases fitting TRBD2. The CDR3 is 15 amino acids. Germline CDR1 reads MNHNS; CDR2 reads SASEGT. The trim removed 8 bases at V and 5 bases at J, leaving 9 bases unmatched. As DNA, the CDR3 is TGTGCCAGCCGAAGGACTAGCGGGATGGGGGAGACCCAGTACTTC. Its translation is CASRRTSGMGETQYF.

This clone was recorded once. This rearrangement joins TRBV4-3 to TRBJ2-1, with D tentatively TRBD2 (5 bases). V lost 4 bases to trimming and J lost 8 bases, with 15 bases between them. The CDR3 loop spans 14 amino acids. Germline V gives CDR1 LGHNA, CDR2 YSLEER. The CDR3 DNA sequence: TGCGCCAGCAGCCCGGGGATGGGAGCGGATGAGCAGTTCTTC. It specifies CASSPGMGADEQFF.

The V and J genes are TRBV4-1 and TRBJ2-7; D is unclear. Germline V lookup: CDR1 MGHRA, CDR2 YSYEKL. The CDR3 sequence is 17 residues long. V dropped 1 base and J dropped 4 bases, with 20 bases sitting between them. CDR3 DNA sequence: TGCGCCAGCAGCCAAGTCTCGTCCTGGCCGGTGTCTTACGAGCAGTACTTC. This encodes CASSQVSSWPVSYEQYF.

The chain combines TRBV21-1 with TRBJ1-5; the table names TRBD1, a call not compared with the DNA. TRBV21-1 is tagged as a pseudogene. This CDR3 has 16 residues. The CDR3 DNA is TGTGCCAGCAGCAAATTTAGGGGAATGAGCAATCAGCCCCAGCATTTT. This gives the protein CASSKFRGMSNQPQHF.